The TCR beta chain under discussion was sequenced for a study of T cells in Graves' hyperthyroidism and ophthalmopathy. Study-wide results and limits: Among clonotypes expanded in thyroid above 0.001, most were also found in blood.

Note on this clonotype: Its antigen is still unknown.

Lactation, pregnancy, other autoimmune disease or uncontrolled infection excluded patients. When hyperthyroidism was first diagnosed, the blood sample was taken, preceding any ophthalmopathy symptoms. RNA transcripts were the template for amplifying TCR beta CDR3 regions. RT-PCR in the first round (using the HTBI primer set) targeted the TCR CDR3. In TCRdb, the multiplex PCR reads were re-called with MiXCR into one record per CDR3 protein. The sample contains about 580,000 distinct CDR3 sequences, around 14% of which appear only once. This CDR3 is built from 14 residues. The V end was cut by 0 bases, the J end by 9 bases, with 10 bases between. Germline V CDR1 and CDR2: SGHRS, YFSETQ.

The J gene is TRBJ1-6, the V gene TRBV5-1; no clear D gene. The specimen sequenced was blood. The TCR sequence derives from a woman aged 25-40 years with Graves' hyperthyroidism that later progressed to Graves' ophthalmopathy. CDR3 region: CASSLGQEISPLHF. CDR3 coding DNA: TGCGCCAGCAGCTTGGGGCAGGAAATTTCACCCCTCCACTTT.